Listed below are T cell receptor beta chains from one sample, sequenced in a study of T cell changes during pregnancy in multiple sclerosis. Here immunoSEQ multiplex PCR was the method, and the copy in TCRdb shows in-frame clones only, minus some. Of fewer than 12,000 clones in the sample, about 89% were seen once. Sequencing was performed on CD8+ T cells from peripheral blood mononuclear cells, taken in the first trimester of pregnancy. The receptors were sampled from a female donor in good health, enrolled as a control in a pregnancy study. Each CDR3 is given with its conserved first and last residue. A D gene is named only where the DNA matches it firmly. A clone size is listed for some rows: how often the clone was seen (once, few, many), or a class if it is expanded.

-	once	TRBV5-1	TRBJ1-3	CASSLSPSRSGNTIYF	TGCGCCAGCAGCTTGTCCCCCTCCAGGTCGGGAAACACCATATATTTT
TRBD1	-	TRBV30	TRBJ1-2	CAWSSGTGMNGYTF	TGTGCCTGGAGTTCCGGGACAGGGATGAATGGCTACACCTTC
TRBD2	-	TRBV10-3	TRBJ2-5	CAISEPYQTSGGETQYF	TGTGCCATCAGTGAGCCCTACCAGACTAGCGGGGGAGAGACCCAGTACTTC
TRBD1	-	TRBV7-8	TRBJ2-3	CASSLNRGVTDTQYF	TGTGCCAGCAGCTTAAACAGGGGTGTCACAGATACGCAGTATTTT
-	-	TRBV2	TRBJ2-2	CASSEPQAGELFF	TGTGCCAGCAGCGAGCCCCAGGCCGGGGAGCTGTTTTTT
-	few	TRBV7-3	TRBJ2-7	CASSLRGYEQYF	TGTGCCAGCAGCTTAAGAGGTTACGAGCAGTACTTC
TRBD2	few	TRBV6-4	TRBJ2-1	CASSDSTSGGHNEQFF	TGTGCCAGCAGTGACTCGACTAGCGGGGGGCACAATGAGCAGTTCTTC
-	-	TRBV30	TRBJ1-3	CAGSGGNTIYF	TGTGCCGGTTCAGGTGGAAACACCATATATTTT
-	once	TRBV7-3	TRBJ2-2	CASSSGILTGELFF	TGTGCCAGCAGCTCGGGAATTCTGACCGGGGAGCTGTTTTTT
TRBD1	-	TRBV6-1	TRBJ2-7	CASSAGTGDNYF	TGTGCCAGCAGTGCCGGGACAGGGGATAATTACTTC
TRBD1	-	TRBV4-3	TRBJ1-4	CASSRDSRGTNEKLFF	TGCGCCAGCAGCAGGGACAGCCGAGGGACTAATGAAAAACTGTTTTTT
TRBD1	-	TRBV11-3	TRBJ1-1	CASSETGAPNTEAFF	TGTGCCAGCAGCGAAACAGGGGCTCCGAACACTGAAGCTTTCTTT
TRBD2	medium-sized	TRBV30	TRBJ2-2	CARKTSGGIYTGELFF	TGTGCCCGAAAAACTAGCGGGGGGATTTATACCGGGGAGCTGTTTTTT
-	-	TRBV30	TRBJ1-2	CAWSITGFGYTF	TGTGCCTGGAGTATCACAGGGTTTGGCTACACCTTC
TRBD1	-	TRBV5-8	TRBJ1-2	CASSPGQGAEGYTF	TGTGCCAGCAGCCCAGGACAGGGAGCGGAAGGCTACACCTTC
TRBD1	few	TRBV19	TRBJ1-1	CASSRTGLDTEAFF	TGTGCCAGTAGTCGGACAGGGTTGGACACTGAAGCTTTCTTT
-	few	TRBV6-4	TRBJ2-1	CASSDSQGGPYNEQFF	TGTGCCAGCAGTGACTCACAGGGTGGACCCTACAATGAGCAGTTCTTC
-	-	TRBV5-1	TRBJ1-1	CASSPSSGTTNTEAFF	TGCGCCAGCAGCCCCTCCTCCGGGACAACGAACACTGAAGCTTTCTTT
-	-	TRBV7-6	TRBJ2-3	CASSLDKPYTQYF	TGTGCCAGCAGCTTAGACAAACCTTACACGCAGTATTTT
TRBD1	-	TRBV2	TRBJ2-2	CASSDGQGSGELFF	TGTGCCAGCAGTGACGGACAGGGTTCCGGGGAGCTGTTTTTT
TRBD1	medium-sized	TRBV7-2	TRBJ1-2	CASSSPRDRGVNGYTF	TGTGCCAGCAGTTCACCGCGGGACAGGGGTGTAAATGGCTACACCTTC
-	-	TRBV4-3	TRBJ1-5	CASSQALRGPQPQHF	TGCGCCAGCAGCCAAGCGTTACGGGGTCCTCAGCCCCAGCATTTT
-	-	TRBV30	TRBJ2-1	CAWSDDRLPGNEQFF	TGTGCCTGGAGTGACGACAGGCTCCCTGGGAATGAGCAGTTCTTC
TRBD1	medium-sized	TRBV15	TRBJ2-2	CATSGGTGDTGELFF	TGTGCCACCAGCGGGGGGACAGGGGACACCGGGGAGCTGTTTTTT
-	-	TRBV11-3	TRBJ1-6	CASSSSVSGPLHF	TGTGCCAGCAGCTCTTCAGTGTCCGGGCCCCTCCACTTT
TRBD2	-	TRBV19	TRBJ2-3	CASSIAASGTTDTQYF	TGTGCCAGTAGTATAGCGGCTAGCGGGACCACAGATACGCAGTATTTT
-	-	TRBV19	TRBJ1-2	CATETTGNGCTF	TGTGCCACAGAGACCACAGGGAATGGCTGCACCTTC
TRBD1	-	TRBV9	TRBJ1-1	CASSYGQGGSTEAFF	TGTGCCAGCAGCTATGGACAGGGAGGGTCCACTGAAGCTTTCTTT
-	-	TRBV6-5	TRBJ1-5	CAVLLGNQPQHF	TGTGCCGTACTTCTCGGGAATCAGCCCCAGCATTTT
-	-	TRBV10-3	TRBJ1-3	CAITSGGLGNTIYF	TGTGCCATCACGAGCGGGGGCCTCGGAAACACCATATATTTT
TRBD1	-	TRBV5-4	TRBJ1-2	CASSASGTGVGGYTF	TGCGCCAGCAGCGCCTCCGGGACAGGGGTAGGTGGCTACACCTTC
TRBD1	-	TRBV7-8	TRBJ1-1	CASSTLTGGTTEAFF	TGTGCCAGCAGCACCTTGACAGGGGGGACCACTGAAGCTTTCTTT
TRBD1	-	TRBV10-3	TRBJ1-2	CAISESGTGGDYGYTF	TGTGCCATCAGTGAGTCAGGTACAGGGGGCGACTATGGCTACACCTTC
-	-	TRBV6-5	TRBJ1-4	CASSSGGEEKLFF	TGTGCCAGCAGTTCGGGGGGGGAAGAAAAACTGTTTTTT
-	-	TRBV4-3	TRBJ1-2	CASSQALGEAGYGYTF	TGCGCCAGCAGCCAAGCGTTGGGGGAGGCGGGCTATGGCTACACCTTC
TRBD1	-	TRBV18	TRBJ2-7	CASSPDRDRVYEQYF	TGTGCCAGCTCACCTGACCGGGACAGGGTGTACGAGCAGTACTTC
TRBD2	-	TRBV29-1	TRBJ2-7	CSVELTGRENYEQYF	TGCAGCGTTGAACTAACCGGGAGGGAAAACTACGAGCAGTACTTC
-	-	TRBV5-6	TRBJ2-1	CASSPTARYNEQFF	TGTGCCAGCAGCCCCACCGCACGGTACAATGAGCAGTTCTTC
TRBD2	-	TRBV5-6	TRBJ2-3	CASSDETSGGIADTQYF	TGTGCCAGCAGCGATGAGACTAGCGGGGGAATAGCAGATACGCAGTATTTT
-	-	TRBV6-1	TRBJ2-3	CASSEALLGPADTQYF	TGTGCCAGCAGTGAAGCACTACTAGGGCCCGCAGATACGCAGTATTTT
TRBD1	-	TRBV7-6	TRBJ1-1	CASSPRQGAKTEAFF	TGTGCCAGCAGCCCTAGACAGGGGGCAAAAACTGAAGCTTTCTTT
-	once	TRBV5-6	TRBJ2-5	CASSLEAGQETQYF	TGTGCCAGCAGCTTGGAGGCAGGCCAAGAGACCCAGTACTTC
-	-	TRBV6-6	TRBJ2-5	CASSSQGFSGETQYF	TGTGCCAGCAGTTCCCAGGGGTTCTCCGGAGAGACCCAGTACTTC
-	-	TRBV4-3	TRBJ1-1	CASRRNREGTEAFF	TGCGCCAGCAGACGAAACAGGGAGGGCACTGAAGCTTTCTTT